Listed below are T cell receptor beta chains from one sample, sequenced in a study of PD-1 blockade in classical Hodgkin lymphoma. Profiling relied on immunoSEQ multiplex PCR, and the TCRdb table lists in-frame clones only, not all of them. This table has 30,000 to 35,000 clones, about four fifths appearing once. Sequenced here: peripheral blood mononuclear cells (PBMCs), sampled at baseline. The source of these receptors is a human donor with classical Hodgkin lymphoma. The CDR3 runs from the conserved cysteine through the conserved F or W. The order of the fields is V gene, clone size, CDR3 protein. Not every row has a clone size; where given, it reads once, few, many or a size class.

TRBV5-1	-	CASSLAWGQLNGYTF
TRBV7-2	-	CASSFEDARDGYTF
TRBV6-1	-	CASSEWRGTGVGQPQHF
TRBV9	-	CASSMYGTTLQETQYF
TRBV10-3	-	CASKQGLGTDTQYF
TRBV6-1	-	CASVTGEGTDTQYF
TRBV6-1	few	CASTERDSLSEQYF
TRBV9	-	CASSVAADGNQPQHF
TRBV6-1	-	CASSIQGADTGELFF
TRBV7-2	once	CASSLDAWALGDQPQHF
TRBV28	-	CASTSRQGGSDTQYF
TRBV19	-	CASSTRTANNEKLFF
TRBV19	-	CASSRGGRGTDTQYF
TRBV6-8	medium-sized	CASSYSGVDRGHGYTF
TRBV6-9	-	CASSRLGGDYGYTF
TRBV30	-	CAWSGNSGNTIYF
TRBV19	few	CASTMETSGGGTQYF
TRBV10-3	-	CAISESNVRGFSYEQYF
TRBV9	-	CASSVAGEDIEAFF
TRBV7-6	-	CASSLNWGYEQYF
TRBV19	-	CASSIASRGLAGGRDTQYF
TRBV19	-	CASSIGQGDGYTF
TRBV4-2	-	CASSQVDGGEYEQYF
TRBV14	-	CASSREGWRETQYF
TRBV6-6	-	CASLGPIYNEQFF
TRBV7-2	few	CASSLPQNNEQFF
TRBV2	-	CASSPLITTEEQFF
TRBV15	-	CATSGSGQQNTEAFF
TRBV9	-	CASSPNVGTGELFF
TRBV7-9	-	CASSPTGVQTQYF
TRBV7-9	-	CASSLQGEGNQPQHF
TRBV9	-	CASSPYGTSGGAGEQFF
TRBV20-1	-	CSARTLHGYTF
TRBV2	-	CASSESGESDTQYF
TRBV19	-	CASRVRENSPLHF
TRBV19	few	CASSIDRKVGYTF
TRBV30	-	CAWTPPDRANQPQHF
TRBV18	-	CASSPPMDNPYEQYF
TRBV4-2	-	CASSQDWLGQYAYTF
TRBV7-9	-	CASSPVTGPDWNTEAFF
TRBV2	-	CARGEGARFTDTQYF
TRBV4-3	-	CASSQDLGNYGYTF
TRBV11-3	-	CASSIGYNEQFF
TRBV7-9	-	CASSPTGAFTDTQYF
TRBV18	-	CASSQNRDWNTEAFF
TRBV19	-	CASKGRAENQPQHF
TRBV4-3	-	CASSQSPNSLAAEQFF
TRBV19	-	CASSRQGMSEQFF